These 25 T cell receptor beta chains came from one sample sequenced in a study of blood T cells in healthy people across ages. Next came a second PCR, run for roughly 6 to 11 cycles, which used a sample-barcoded 5' primer along with a J-beta primer mix. TCRdb recomputed calls from the 5' RACE reads with MiXCR, one row per CDR3 protein. The sample consists of 1,500,000 or so distinct CDR3 sequences, approximately 39% of them appearing once. Sequencing was performed on blood. The receptors originated from a woman under 30 in good health.

This clonotype appeared many times. The V gene is TRBV29-1, the J gene TRBJ2-7, with D possibly TRBD1 on 6 matching bases. V shed 4 bases and J shed 0 bases, with 7 bases lying between them. Germline assignment: CDR1 SQVTM and CDR2 ANQGSEA. CDR3 length: 12 residues. DNA of the CDR3: TGCAGCGTTGGGGACAACTCCTACGAGCAGTACTTC. Residues: CSVGDNSYEQYF.

As DNA, the CDR3 is TGTGCCAGCAGCTTCTCGCGGGGGGGAAGCACAGATACGCAGTATTTT. Amino acid sequence: CASSFSRGGSTDTQYF. This sequence joins TRBV5-4 and TRBJ2-3, with 9 bases that match TRBD2. CDR1 SGHNT and CDR2 YYREEE come from the germline V gene (reference sequence). Trimming took 2 bases from V and 0 from J; bases not matched to a gene: 4. This CDR3 region has 16 residues.

This rearrangement joins TRBV6-5 to TRBJ2-7, with 7 bases that match TRBD1. The V and J ends lost 2 bases and 6 bases, in that order; junction bases with no gene match: 7. CDR1 MNHEY and CDR2 SVGAGI come from the germline V gene. This CDR3 is built from 14 residues. The CDR3, as DNA: TGTGCCAGCAGTTACGAGGTAGGGGGCCGCGAGCAGTACTTC. Amino acid sequence: CASSYEVGGREQYF.

The chain joins TRBV6-5 to TRBJ2-1; no firm D call. Germline CDR1 MNHEY, CDR2 SVGAGI. Trimming cost V 2 bases and J 3 bases, with 8 bases left between them. The CDR3 covers 14 residues. The chain's CDR3 is CASSYGHSYNEQFF. The CDR3 nucleotides read TGTGCCAGCAGTTACGGTCACAGCTACAATGAGCAGTTCTTC.

The gene calls are TRBV12-5 and TRBJ1-1; D remains ambiguous. This CDR3 contains 14 residues. V gave up 4 bases and J gave up 7 bases, with 16 bases separating them. CDR1 is LGHNT and CDR2 is FRNRAP in the germline V gene. The CDR3 DNA follows: TGTGCTAGTGGTTCCCCCTCGGGAGGGATTGAAGCTTTCTTT. Its protein is CASGSPSGGIEAFF.

In this sample, this clonotype turned up a few times. This chain joins TRBV7-8 and TRBJ2-4; perhaps TRBD1 as D (6 bases). CDR3 length equals 14 residues. Trimming pared 3 bases from V and 13 bases from J, leaving 19 bases between. CDR1 and CDR2 from the germline V gene are SGHVS and FQNEAQ. In nucleotides, the CDR3 is TGTGCCAGCAGCTTGGCCCTGGCAGGGGAAGAGCAGTACTTC. Its protein product is CASSLALAGEEQYF.

The chain carries TRBV7-2 and TRBJ1-6; D unclear. The V gene lost 0 bases and the J gene lost 14 bases, with 17 bases spanning the gap. Germline V CDR1 and CDR2: SGHTA, FQGNSA. The CDR3 length is 15 residues. CDR3 coding DNA: TGTGCCAGCAGCTTAGCGGGCGCAACTACGTCCTCCCTCCACTTT. It translates to CASSLAGATTSSLHF.

This chain links TRBV6-1 with TRBJ1-1; TRBD1 aligns across 9 bases. The CDR3 sequence is 15 residues long. J gave up 5 bases and V 4 bases, and 8 bases lay outside the gene matches. Germline V gene lookup returns CDR1 MNHNS and CDR2 SASEGT. The CDR3 sequence: CASSAGQGLWTEAFF. CDR3 coding DNA: TGTGCCAGCAGTGCTGGACAGGGGCTTTGGACTGAAGCTTTCTTT.

This clonotype was detected a few times. The V and J genes are TRBV4-3 and TRBJ1-2, with 10 bases aligning to TRBD1. This CDR3 region has 19 residues. Looked up from germline, CDR1 is LGHNA and CDR2 is YSLEER. Germline trimming cut 3 bases from V and 4 bases from J; bases unmatched to any gene: 17. The CDR3 reads CASSHFGQGEEEPVYGYTF. The CDR3 DNA reads as TGCGCCAGCAGCCACTTCGGACAGGGGGAAGAAGAGCCCGTCTATGGCTACACCTTC.

This clonotype was recorded a few times. The rearrangement uses TRBV9 and TRBJ2-3, with 10 nucleotides matching TRBD2. V trimming: 0 bases; J trimming: 1 base; junction bases outside the gene matches: 5. The CDR3 is 17 amino acids. Germline CDR1 is SGDLS and CDR2 is YYNGEE. DNA of the CDR3: TGTGCCAGCAGCGTAGGATTAGCGGGGGGCCGCACAGATACGCAGTATTTT. This codes for CASSVGLAGGRTDTQYF. Together with reference TRBV9 and TRBJ2-3, the CDR3 gives the full variable domain: DSGVTQTPKHLITATGQRVTLRCSPRSGDLSVYWYQQSLDQGLQFLIQYYNGEERAKGNILERFSAQQFPDLHSELNLSSLELGDSALYFCASSVGLAGGRTDTQYFGPGTRLTVL.

This clonotype was observed a handful of times. V is TRBV10-3 and J is TRBJ2-5; no clear D. There are 12 residues in the CDR3. V dropped 10 bases and J dropped 3 bases, with 12 bases sitting between them. CDR1 is ENHRY and CDR2 is SYGVKD in the germline V gene. CDR3 sequence (DNA): TGTGCCACCTCCCGTCCGGAAGAGACCCAGTACTTC. Encoded protein: CATSRPEETQYF.

The sample holds a few counts of this clonotype. The chain carries TRBV20-1 and TRBJ2-7; D is undetermined. The CDR3 totals 16 residues. The V end was cut by 2 bases, the J end by 1 base, with 18 bases between. The germline gives CDR1 DFQATT, CDR2 SNEGSKA (reference sequence). The CDR3 reads CSARFGEARSSYEQYF. CDR3 nucleotide sequence: TGCAGTGCTAGATTCGGCGAGGCGCGAAGTTCCTACGAGCAGTACTTC.

This clonotype turned up a few times. V is TRBV29-1 and J is TRBJ2-7; D not certain. The CDR3 spans 12 residues. Trimming took off 4 bases at V and 3 bases at J, with 10 bases between the two ends. The germline V gene has CDR1 SQVTM and CDR2 ANQGSEA. CDR3 residues: CSVAFLDYEQYF. DNA of the CDR3: TGCAGCGTTGCTTTCTTGGACTACGAGCAGTACTTC.

This clonotype was detected many times. This sequence joins TRBV29-1 and TRBJ2-1, with D perhaps TRBD2 (6 bases). Germline CDR1 SQVTM, CDR2 ANQGSEA. This CDR3 contains 16 residues. Trimming took off 2 bases at V and 2 bases at J, with 16 bases between the two ends. The CDR3 loop reads CSVELVAASTYNEQFF. The DNA of the CDR3 is TGCAGCGTTGAACTGGTAGCGGCGTCTACCTACAATGAGCAGTTCTTC.

The chain uses TRBV4-2 and TRBJ2-7; D gene ambiguous. The V gene's germline CDR1 is LGHNA and CDR2 YNFKEQ. V was shortened by 1 base and J by 2 bases, with 9 bases between the two germline ends. The CDR3 extends over 14 amino acids. The CDR3 spells CASSQGSVPYEQYF. CDR3 coding DNA: TGTGCCAGCAGCCAAGGATCGGTACCCTACGAGCAGTACTTC.

The chain is built from TRBV7-9 and TRBJ2-2, with TRBD2 identical over 8 bases. Germline CDR1 reads SEHNR; CDR2 reads FQNEAQ (reference sequence). CDR3 size: 16 residues. Losses at the gene ends were 4 bases for V and 6 bases for J; bases not matched to a gene: 10. The CDR3 DNA is TGTGCCAGCAGCTACGGGACTAGTTTCTACCCCGGGGAGCTGTTTTTT. It specifies CASSYGTSFYPGELFF.

The chain has TRBV6-6 and TRBJ2-5; a possible D gene is TRBD2 (7 bases). CDR1 is MNHNY and CDR2 is SVGAGI in the germline V gene (reference sequence). The CDR3 has 15 amino acids. V gave up 2 bases and J gave up 2 bases, with 12 bases separating them. The DNA for the CDR3 is TGTGCCAGCAGTTACCCCGAGGGGGGGCAAGAGACCCAGTACTTC. Translating it yields CASSYPEGGQETQYF.

This clonotype has only a few counts. V gene TRBV5-1 combines with J gene TRBJ2-3; 10 bases are shared with TRBD2. From germline, CDR1 is SGHRS and CDR2 YFSETQ. With V trimmed by 0 bases and J by 0 bases, 7 bases remained unmatched. The CDR3 is made up of 18 amino acids. The chain's CDR3 is CASSLVWTSGTSTDTQYF. The DNA of the CDR3 is TGCGCCAGCAGCTTGGTTTGGACTAGCGGCACTAGCACAGATACGCAGTATTTT.

This clonotype was picked up one time. The V and J genes are TRBV5-6 and TRBJ2-5, with 11 bases identical to TRBD1. CDR1 SGHDT and CDR2 YYEEEE come from the germline V gene. V was clipped by 5 bases and J by 5 bases; unmatched bases: 8. The CDR3 totals 15 residues. DNA of the CDR3: TGTGCCAGCAGTAAACGGACAGGGGGCCGTGAGACCCAGTACTTC. Protein sequence: CASSKRTGGRETQYF.

The sample holds many counts of this clonotype. The V call is TRBV15, the J call TRBJ2-2, with 10 bases aligning to TRBD2. Looked up from germline, CDR1 is LNHNV and CDR2 is YYDKDF (reference sequence). The V segment lost 4 bases and the J segment 5 bases; nucleotides outside the gene matches: 13. There are 18 residues in the CDR3. The DNA for the CDR3 is TGTGCCACCAGCACGGGAGTAGCCGGGACTAGCGAGACCGGGGAGCTGTTTTTT. Its translation: CATSTGVAGTSETGELFF.

The chain joins TRBV12-5 to TRBJ2-7; TRBD2 might be the D (5 bases). The CDR3 is 12 amino acids. Per germline, CDR1 LGHNT and CDR2 FRNRAP. V was pared by 5 bases and J by 6 bases, with 11 bases between. The CDR3 loop is CASGRDYAEQYF. The CDR3 DNA follows: TGTGCTAGTGGTAGAGACTACGCCGAGCAGTACTTC.

This clonotype came up a few times. The chain uses TRBV7-8 and TRBJ2-1; 14 bases are a match to TRBD2. Looked up from germline, CDR1 is SGHVS and CDR2 is FQNEAQ. V was pared by 0 bases and J by 8 bases, with 3 bases of the junction left unmatched. The CDR3 contains 16 residues. The CDR3 reads CASSLARLAGGYEQFF. The CDR3 DNA reads as TGTGCCAGCAGCTTAGCGCGACTAGCGGGAGGGTATGAGCAGTTCTTC.

This rearrangement joins TRBV20-1 to TRBJ2-5; TRBD2 matches 10 bases. The last part of the DNA fits TRBJ2-7 better; the J call may be wrong. The CDR3 is 15 amino acids. Germline values: CDR1 DFQATT, CDR2 SNEGSKA (reference sequence). CDR3: CSARYRLAGEYEQYF. The CDR3 nucleotides are TGCAGTGCTAGATACCGCCTAGCGGGGGAATACGAGCAGTACTTC.

This clonotype has only one observation. This chain joins TRBV20-1 and TRBJ2-1; possibly TRBD2 for D (7 bases). Looked up from germline, CDR1 is DFQATT and CDR2 is SNEGSKA (reference sequence). Trimming took off 5 bases at V and 1 base at J, with 18 bases between the two ends. This CDR3 is built from 16 residues. The CDR3 region is CSAEGGTAESYNEQFF. CDR3 DNA sequence: TGCAGTGCTGAGGGGGGGACTGCTGAGTCCTACAATGAGCAGTTCTTC.

The chain carries TRBV20-1 and TRBJ2-7; unclear D gene. Germline assignment: CDR1 DFQATT and CDR2 SNEGSKA (reference sequence). The CDR3 runs to 14 residues. V lost 6 bases and J 0 bases, leaving 15 bases between the germline ends. For the CDR3, the DNA is TGCAGTGCCGCAAGCCACCCTTACTCCTACGAGCAGTACTTC. Amino acids: CSAASHPYSYEQYF.